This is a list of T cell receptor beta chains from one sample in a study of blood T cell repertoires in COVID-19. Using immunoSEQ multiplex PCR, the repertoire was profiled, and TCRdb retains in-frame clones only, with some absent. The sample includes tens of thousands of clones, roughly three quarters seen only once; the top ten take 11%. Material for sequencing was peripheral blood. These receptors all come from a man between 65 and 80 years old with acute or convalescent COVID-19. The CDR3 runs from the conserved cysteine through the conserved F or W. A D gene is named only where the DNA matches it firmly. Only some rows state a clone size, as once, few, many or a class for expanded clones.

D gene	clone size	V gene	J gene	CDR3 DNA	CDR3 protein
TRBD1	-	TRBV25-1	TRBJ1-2	TGTGCCAGCAGTGAGGACAGGGCCTATGGCTACACCTTC	CASSEDRAYGYTF
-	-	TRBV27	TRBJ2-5	TGTGCCAGCAGTCCTCCCGGGTACCAAGAGACCCAGTACTTC	CASSPPGYQETQYF
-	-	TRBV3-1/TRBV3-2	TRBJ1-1	TGTGCCAGCAGCCAAGGCTGGAGGACCACTGAAGCTTTCTTT	CASSQGWRTTEAFF
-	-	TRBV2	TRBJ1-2	TGTGCCAGCAGCCTAATGGGCAGGGGAGAAAACTATGGCTACACCTTC	CASSLMGRGENYGYTF
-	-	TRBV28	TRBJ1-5	TGTGCCAGCAGTTTTCAGGGTGGGGTTGAGCAGCCCCAGCATTTT	CASSFQGGVEQPQHF
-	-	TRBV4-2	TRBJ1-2	TGTGCCAGCAGCCAAGAGGGGGCCACAGGGCTCGGTGGCTACACCTTC	CASSQEGATGLGGYTF
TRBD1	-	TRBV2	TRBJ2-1	TGTGCCGGCGGGACAGGAATTTTAAATGAGCAGTTCTTC	CAGGTGILNEQFF
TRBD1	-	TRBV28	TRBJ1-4	TGTGCCAGCAGTTTAATCGGGACAGGGTATGAAAAACTGTTTTTT	CASSLIGTGYEKLFF
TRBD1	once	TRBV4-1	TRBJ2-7	TGCGCCAGCAGCCAAGATAAGGCCCAGGGGGCATCGGGCTACGAGCAGTACTTC	CASSQDKAQGASGYEQYF
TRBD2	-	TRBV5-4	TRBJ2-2	TGTGCCAGCAGCCCCGGGACTAGCGTGCCCGGGGAGCTGTTTTTT	CASSPGTSVPGELFF
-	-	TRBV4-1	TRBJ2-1	TGCGCCAGCAGCCAAGACCCCAGCTACAATGAGCAGTTCTTC	CASSQDPSYNEQFF
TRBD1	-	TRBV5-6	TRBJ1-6	TGTGCCAGCAGCAGGGAGACAGGGGGGTCCTATAATTCACCCCTCCACTTT	CASSRETGGSYNSPLHF
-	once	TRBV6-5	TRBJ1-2	TGTGCCAGCAGTCCCCTTATACCTGGGGCCTATGGCTACACCTTC	CASSPLIPGAYGYTF
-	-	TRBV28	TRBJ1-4	TGTGCCAGCAGTTTATTAGGACGGTGGGGGGCAACTAATGAAAAACTGTTTTTT	CASSLLGRWGATNEKLFF
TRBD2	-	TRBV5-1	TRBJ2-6	TGCGCCAGCAGCACCCCTAGCGGGGGGGCCGTCCTGACTTTC	CASSTPSGGAVLTF
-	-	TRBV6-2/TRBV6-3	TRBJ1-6	TGTGCCAGCAGTTCCGGACTCAACCGTTCACCCCTCCACTTT	CASSSGLNRSPLHF
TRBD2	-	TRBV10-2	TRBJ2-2	TGCGCCAGCAGTGGCGGCTTTACTAGCGGGGTAGCCGGGGAGCTGTTTTTT	CASSGGFTSGVAGELFF
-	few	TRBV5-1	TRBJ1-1	TGCGCCAGCAGCGTAGTGGTGAACACTGAAGCTTTCTTT	CASSVVVNTEAFF
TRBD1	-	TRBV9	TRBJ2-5	TGTGCCAGCAGCGTAGGGGGACAGGGTCAAGAGACCCAGTACTTC	CASSVGGQGQETQYF
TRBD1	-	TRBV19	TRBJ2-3	TGTGCCAGTTCGGAGGGACAGGCTGGGACAGATACGCAGTATTTT	CASSEGQAGTDTQYF
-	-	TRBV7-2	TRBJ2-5	TGTGCCAGCAGATCCGGTGGGACATCACAAGAGACCCAGTACTTC	CASRSGGTSQETQYF
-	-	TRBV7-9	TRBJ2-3	TGTGCCAGCAGCCCAAGACAGGCCCAAGGTCATACGCAGTATTTT	CASSPRQAQGHTQYF
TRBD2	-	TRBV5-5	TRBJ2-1	TGTGCCAGCATCCTTAGCGGGAACAATGAGCAGTTCTTC	CASILSGNNEQFF
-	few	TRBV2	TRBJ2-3	TGTGCCAGCAGCTGGGCAGGGGCTAGCACAGATACGCAGTATTTT	CASSWAGASTDTQYF
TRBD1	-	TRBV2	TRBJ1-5	TGTGCCAGCAGCGACGGGACAGTTCCCCGACAGCCCCAGCATTTT	CASSDGTVPRQPQHF
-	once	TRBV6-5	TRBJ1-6	TGTGCCGGCTCCCCAGGGCTCTATAATTCACCCCTCCACTTT	CAGSPGLYNSPLHF
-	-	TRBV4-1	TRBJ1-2	TGCGCCCGCAGCCGGGCGGTGGAGGGAGCTAACTATGGCTACACCTTC	CARSRAVEGANYGYTF
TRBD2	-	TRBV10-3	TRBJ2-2	TGTGCCATCAGTGACCTCATCGGACTAGCGGGGGGCACCGGGGAGCTGTTTTTT	CAISDLIGLAGGTGELFF
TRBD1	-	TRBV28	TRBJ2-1	TGTGCCTCCAGGGGGTTCTCCTACAATGAGCAGTTCTTC	CASRGFSYNEQFF
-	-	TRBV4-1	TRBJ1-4	TGCGCCAGCAGCCAAAGGGACCAGGGAGGAAAATGGCGCTCAGCTAATGAGAAACTGTTTTTT	CASSQRDQGGKWRSANEKLFF
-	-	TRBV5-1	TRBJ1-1	TGCGCCAGCAGCTCCGGGATCAACACTGAAGCTTTCTTT	CASSSGINTEAFF
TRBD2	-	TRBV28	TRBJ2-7	TGTGCCAGCAGTTTAATGGGAGGGGCCTCCTACGAGCAGTACTTC	CASSLMGGASYEQYF
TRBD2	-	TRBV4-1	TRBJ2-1	TGCGCCAGCACCCGGACGGGACTAGGAGGCAATGAGCAGTTCTTC	CASTRTGLGGNEQFF
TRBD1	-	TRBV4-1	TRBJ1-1	TGCGCCAGCAGCCAAGGGAGGGGGCAGATGAACACTGAAGCTTTCTTT	CASSQGRGQMNTEAFF
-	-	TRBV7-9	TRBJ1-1	TGTGCCAGGGAGGCGGGAATGAACACTGAAGCTTTCTTT	CAREAGMNTEAFF
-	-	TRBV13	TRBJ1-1	TGTGCCAGCAGCACGTCCGGGGGTCCCCTTGAAGCTTTCTTT	CASSTSGGPLEAFF